This passage covers 23 T cell receptor beta chains from one sample sequenced in a study of T cells in localized non-small cell lung cancer. Only in-frame clones appear in the TCRdb table, and some are missing; sequencing was by immunoSEQ multiplex PCR. The table records about 41,000 clones, around 83% of them present only once. This material consisted of peripheral blood, taken before any cancer treatment. These receptors all stem from a woman aged 18 to 50 with stage III lung adenocarcinoma.

The rearrangement links TRBV7-2 to TRBJ2-7, with 11 bases identical to TRBD2. CDR1 is SGHTA and CDR2 is FQGNSA in the germline V gene. J gave up 1 base and V 4 bases, and 3 bases lay outside the gene matches. There are 15 residues in the CDR3. CDR3 nucleotides: TGTGCCAGCAGCTCGCTAGCGGGGGGATCCTACGAGCAGTACTTC. Translated, it gives CASSSLAGGSYEQYF. The complete variable domain, with remaining parts taken from reference TRBV7-2 and TRBJ2-7, reads GAGVSQSPSNKVTEKGKDVELRCDPISGHTALYWYRQSLGQGLEFLIYFQGNSAPDKSGLPSDRFSAERTGGSVSTLTIQRTQQEDSAVYLCASSSLAGGSYEQYFGPGTRLTVT.

This clone is a singleton in its sample. The chain carries TRBV14 and TRBJ1-1; D ambiguous. Germline CDR1 reads SGHDN; CDR2 reads FVKESK. Trimming removed 1 base at V and 2 bases at J, with 5 bases between. CDR3 size: 13 residues. Here the CDR3 DNA reads TGTGCCAGCAGCCAAGGGGCAAACACTGAAGCTTTCTTT. It codes for CASSQGANTEAFF.

The chain joins TRBV20-1 to TRBJ1-2, with TRBD1 matching over 7 bases. The V segment lost 6 bases and the J segment 8 bases; nucleotides outside the gene matches: 6. The CDR3 runs to 11 residues. Germline V gene lookup returns CDR1 DFQATT and CDR2 SNEGSKA (reference sequence). CDR3 loop: CSADRVYGYTF. The CDR3 nucleotides read TGCAGTGCCGACAGGGTCTACGGCTACACCTTC.

The V gene is TRBV7-2, the J gene TRBJ1-1, with TRBD1 as a possible D gene (5 bases). The CDR3 runs 14 residues. The germline gives CDR1 SGHTA, CDR2 FQGNSA. The V and J ends lost 5 bases and 1 base respectively, with 11 bases between them. CDR3 nucleotide sequence: TGTGCCAGCAGCGGCCCTGGGGGGAACACTGAAGCTTTCTTT. Protein sequence: CASSGPGGNTEAFF.

This chain connects TRBV5-5 to TRBJ1-2, with 8 nucleotides matching TRBD1. Trimming took 6 bases from V and 4 from J; bases not matched to a gene: 14. CDR1 SGHKS and CDR2 YYEKEE come from the germline V gene (reference sequence). CDR3 length: 16 amino acids. CDR3 nucleotide sequence: TGTGCCAGCACGCCTAAGCCCAGGGGGCTGAGCTATGGCTACACCTTC. This translates into CASTPKPRGLSYGYTF.

Details on this clone: Given the absence of the conserved phenylalanine or tryptophan at the CDR3 end, a read error is likely. The chain uses TRBV30 and TRBJ1-6; TRBD1 might be the D (5 bases). CDR3 length: 14 residues. V was clipped by 6 bases and J by 0 bases, with 9 bases between them. Germline loops: CDR1 GTSNPN, CDR2 SVGIG (reference sequence). This chain's CDR3 is CACQGVSYNSPLHL. The CDR3 region has the DNA TGTGCCTGTCAGGGTGTCTCCTATAATTCACCCCTCCACCTT.

The CDR3 sequence is CASSGEGRPEAFF. DNA of the CDR3: TGTGCCAGCAGCGGGGAGGGACGGCCTGAAGCTTTCTTT. The V call is TRBV7-9, the J call TRBJ1-1, with D perhaps TRBD1 (5 bases). This CDR3 spans 13 amino acids. Germline CDR1 and CDR2: SEHNR and FQNEAQ (reference sequence). Between the trimmed V and J ends, which lost 5 bases and 6 bases, there was a span of 13 bases.

The V gene is TRBV7-9, the J gene TRBJ2-7, with a weak D call TRBD1 (6 bases). The CDR3 is made up of 15 amino acids. Trimming cost V 1 base and J 0 bases, with 10 bases left between them. The germline CDR1 and CDR2 sequences are SEHNR and FQNEAQ (reference sequence). The CDR3 coding sequence is TGTGCCAGCAGCTTAGTAACAGGGAGCTCCTACGAGCAGTACTTC. This codes for CASSLVTGSSYEQYF.

The chain employs TRBV19 and TRBJ2-6; D is uncertain. The germline V and J ends were trimmed by 2 bases and 0 bases, with 5 bases remaining between them. The CDR3 totals 15 residues. Germline loops: CDR1 LNHDA, CDR2 SQIVND (reference sequence). The CDR3 region is CASSINLSGANVLTF. The DNA of the CDR3 is TGTGCCAGTAGTATAAATCTCTCTGGGGCCAACGTCCTGACTTTC.

The chain joins TRBV7-6 to TRBJ1-4; 7 bases map to TRBD1. V shed 2 bases, J shed 5 bases, and the junction held 2 bases outside the gene matches. This CDR3 contains 14 residues. Germline values: CDR1 SGHVS, CDR2 FNYEAQ. The CDR3 DNA follows: TGTGCCAGCAGCTTAAGGGGGCCGAATGAAAAACTGTTTTTT. Translated, it gives CASSLRGPNEKLFF. Full variable domain (outside the CDR3, taken from reference TRBV7-6 and TRBJ1-4): GAGVSQSPRYKVTKRGQDVALRCDPISGHVSLYWYRQALGQGPEFLTYFNYEAQQDKSGLPNDRFSAERPEGSISTLTIQRTEQRDSAMYRCASSLRGPNEKLFFGSGTQLSVL.

V and J are TRBV5-1 and TRBJ1-4; TRBD1 is a possible D gene (5 bases). There are 16 residues in the CDR3. CDR1 SGHRS and CDR2 YFSETQ come from the germline V gene. Trimming cost V 1 base and J 0 bases, with 10 bases left between them. CDR3 loop: CASSLNLGATNEKLFF. The CDR3 DNA follows: TGCGCCAGCAGCTTGAATTTGGGGGCAACTAATGAAAAACTGTTTTTT.

The V call is TRBV29-1, the J call TRBJ1-2; possibly TRBD1 for D (6 bases). The CDR3 runs to 15 residues. V lost 4 bases and J 8 bases, leaving 23 bases between the germline ends. The germline CDR1 and CDR2 sequences are SQVTM and ANQGSEA. The CDR3 loop reads CSVALEGQGRQGYTF. CDR3 sequence (DNA): TGCAGCGTTGCGTTAGAAGGGCAGGGGAGGCAGGGCTACACCTTC.

The chain employs TRBV14 and TRBJ2-2; no reliable D call. This CDR3 has 12 amino acids. CDR1 and CDR2 (germline): SGHDN, FVKESK. V shed 1 base and J shed 6 bases, with 3 bases lying between them. The CDR3 reads CASSQGPGELFF. CDR3 DNA: TGTGCCAGCAGCCAAGGCCCCGGGGAGCTGTTTTTT.

The chain couples TRBV6-1 to TRBJ1-1; D gene unclear. Germline values: CDR1 MNHNS, CDR2 SASEGT. The length of the CDR3 is 13 residues. The V end was cut by 1 base, the J end by 8 bases, with 11 bases between. The CDR3: CASSEGIPPEAFF. Written as DNA, the CDR3 is TGTGCCAGCAGTGAAGGAATTCCCCCCGAAGCTTTCTTT.

The chain carries TRBV19 and TRBJ1-5, with unresolved D. Germline-derived CDR1 and CDR2 are LNHDA and SQIVND (reference sequence). Between the trimmed V and J ends, which lost 3 bases and 6 bases, there was a span of 9 bases. The CDR3 extends over 13 amino acids. The CDR3 protein is CASSIGMPQPQHF. DNA of the CDR3: TGTGCCAGTAGTATTGGGATGCCTCAGCCCCAGCATTTT.

The chain has TRBV5-4 and TRBJ1-6, with a tentative D call TRBD1 (6 bases). V dropped 4 bases and J dropped 9 bases, with 11 bases sitting between them. The CDR3 is 13 amino acids. Germline V lookup: CDR1 SGHNT, CDR2 YYREEE (reference sequence). CDR3 nucleotides: TGTGCCAGCAGCCCGGACAGAAGTTCACCCCTCCACTTT. This translates into CASSPDRSSPLHF. Full variable domain (missing parts from reference TRBV5-4 and TRBJ1-6): ETGVTQSPTHLIKTRGQQVTLRCSSQSGHNTVSWYQQALGQGPQFIFQYYREEENGRGNFPPRFSGLQFPNYSSELNVNALELDDSALYLCASSPDRSSPLHFGNGTRLTVT.

DNA for the CDR3: TGTGCCAGCAGTGAAGGGATCCCGGGTCGGACTGAAGCTTTCTTT. Translated, it gives CASSEGIPGRTEAFF. The chain carries TRBV6-1 and TRBJ1-1; D remains ambiguous. V was cut by 1 base and J by 5 bases, with 14 bases left in between. Germline V gene sequence: CDR1 MNHNS, CDR2 SASEGT. The CDR3 runs 15 residues.

The rearrangement links TRBV27 to TRBJ1-1; 7 bases agree with TRBD1. Germline V CDR1 and CDR2: MNHEY, SMNVEV (reference sequence). V lost 4 bases and J lost 6; bases outside the gene matches: 8. CDR3 length: 14 residues. The CDR3 spells CASSSGGRGPEAFF. The CDR3 DNA is TGTGCCAGCAGTTCCGGCGGGAGGGGGCCTGAAGCTTTCTTT.

The genes are TRBV5-1 and TRBJ1-1; the D gene is possibly TRBD1 (5 bases). CDR3 length: 14 residues. V was shortened by 4 bases and J by 1 base, with 11 bases between the two germline ends. From germline, CDR1 is SGHRS and CDR2 YFSETQ. The chain's CDR3 is CASSHRGQNTEAFF. The CDR3 nucleotides read TGCGCCAGCAGCCACCGAGGACAGAACACTGAAGCTTTCTTT.

The chain links TRBV29-1 to TRBJ2-7, with 7 bases fitting TRBD2. V trimming: 7 bases; J trimming: 0 bases; junction bases outside the gene matches: 6. CDR1 is SQVTM, CDR2 ANQGSEA, per germline. The length of the CDR3 is 13 residues. CDR3 coding DNA: TGCAGCGCCCTGGGGGGGTCCTCCTACGAGCAGTACTTC. This codes for CSALGGSSYEQYF.

This chain links TRBV9 with TRBJ2-5, with D tentatively TRBD1 (6 bases). CDR3 length: 15 residues. Trimming pared 3 bases from V and 5 bases from J, leaving 17 bases between. Germline CDR1 is SGDLS and CDR2 is YYNGEE. The CDR3 region is CASSARTGYEETQYF. CDR3 nucleotide sequence: TGTGCCAGCAGCGCCCGAACAGGGTACGAGGAGACCCAGTACTTC.

The chain links TRBV5-5 to TRBJ2-3; 8 nucleotides match TRBD2. The CDR3 has 15 residues. The germline V gene encodes CDR1 SGHKS and CDR2 YYEKEE (reference sequence). J gave up 6 bases and V 0 bases, and 6 bases lay outside the gene matches. CDR3 DNA sequence: TGTGCCAGCAGCTTGGTCGGGGGGGCCGGGGATACGCAGTATTTT. This sequence encodes CASSLVGGAGDTQYF.

The J gene is TRBJ2-7, the V gene TRBV4-2; no clear D. V was shortened by 8 bases and J by 1 base, with 15 bases between the two germline ends. This CDR3 is 14 amino acids long. The germline V gene encodes CDR1 LGHNA and CDR2 YNFKEQ. The CDR3 sequence is CASYGPTGSYEQYF. CDR3 bases: TGTGCCAGCTACGGTCCTACTGGGTCCTACGAGCAGTACTTC.